The clone carrying this T cell receptor beta chain was counted between two and nine times. The entry originates in a study of human T cells and chemical hapten exposure. Looking at the study overall: Small pooled library volume differences mainly caused per-sample TCR yield variation.

One entry per CDR3 protein, called by TCRdb with MiXCR from the 5' RACE reads. The sample consists of about 140,000 distinct CDR3 sequences, over 3.5% of them appearing once. Sequencing started from total RNA isolated from unfractionated whole blood. V shed 10 bases and J 2 bases; nucleotides not matched to a gene: 5. This CDR3 is built from 14 residues. Germline values: CDR1 MNHNY, CDR2 SVGAGI (reference sequence). The TCR comes from a female donor in good health. The rearrangement joins TRBV6-6 to TRBJ2-7, with 13 bases that match TRBD2. The CDR3 DNA follows: TGTGCCACCGGACTAGCGGGGGCCACCTACGAGCAGTACTTC. Amino acids: CATGLAGATYEQYF.